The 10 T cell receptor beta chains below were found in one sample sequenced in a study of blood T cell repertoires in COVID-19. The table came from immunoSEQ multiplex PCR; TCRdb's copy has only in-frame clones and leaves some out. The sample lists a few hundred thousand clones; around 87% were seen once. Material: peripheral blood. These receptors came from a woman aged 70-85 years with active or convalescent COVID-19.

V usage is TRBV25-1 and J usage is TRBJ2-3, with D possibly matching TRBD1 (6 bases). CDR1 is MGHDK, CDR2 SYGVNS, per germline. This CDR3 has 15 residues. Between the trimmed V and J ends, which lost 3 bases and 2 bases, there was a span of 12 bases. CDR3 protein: CASSDPQGYTDTQYF. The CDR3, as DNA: TGTGCCAGCAGTGATCCACAGGGATACACAGATACGCAGTATTTT.

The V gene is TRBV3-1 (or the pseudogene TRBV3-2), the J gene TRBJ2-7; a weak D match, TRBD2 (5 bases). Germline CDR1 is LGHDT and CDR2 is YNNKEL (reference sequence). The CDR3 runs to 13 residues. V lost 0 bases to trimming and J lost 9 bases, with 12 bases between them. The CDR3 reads CASSQELLGGQYF. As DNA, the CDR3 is TGTGCCAGCAGCCAAGAGTTACTTGGAGGGCAGTACTTC.

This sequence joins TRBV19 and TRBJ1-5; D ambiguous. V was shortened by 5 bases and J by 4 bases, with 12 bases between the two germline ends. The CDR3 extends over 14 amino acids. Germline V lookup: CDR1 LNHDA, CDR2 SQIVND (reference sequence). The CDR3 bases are TGTGCCAGTAGTTTTGGACGGAGGAATCAGCCCCAGCATTTT. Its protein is CASSFGRRNQPQHF.

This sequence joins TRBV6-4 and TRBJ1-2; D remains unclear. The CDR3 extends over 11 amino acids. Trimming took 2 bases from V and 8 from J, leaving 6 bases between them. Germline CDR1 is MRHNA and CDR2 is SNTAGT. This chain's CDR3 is CASSDTLGYTF. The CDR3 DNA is TGTGCCAGCAGTGACACTCTAGGCTACACCTTC.

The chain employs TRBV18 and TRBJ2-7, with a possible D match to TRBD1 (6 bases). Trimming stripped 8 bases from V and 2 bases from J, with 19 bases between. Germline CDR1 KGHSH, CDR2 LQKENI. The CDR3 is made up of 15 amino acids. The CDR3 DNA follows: TGTGCCAGCCGACCTTCTTCAGGGGCGCCCTACGAGCAGTACTTC. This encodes CASRPSSGAPYEQYF.

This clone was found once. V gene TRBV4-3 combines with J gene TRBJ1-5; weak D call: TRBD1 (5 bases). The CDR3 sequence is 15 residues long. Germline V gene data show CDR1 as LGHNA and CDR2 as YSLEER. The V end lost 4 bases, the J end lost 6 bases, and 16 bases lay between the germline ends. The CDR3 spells CASSRSGGAGQPQHF. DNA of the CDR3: TGCGCCAGCAGCCGTAGTGGAGGGGCGGGTCAGCCCCAGCATTTT.

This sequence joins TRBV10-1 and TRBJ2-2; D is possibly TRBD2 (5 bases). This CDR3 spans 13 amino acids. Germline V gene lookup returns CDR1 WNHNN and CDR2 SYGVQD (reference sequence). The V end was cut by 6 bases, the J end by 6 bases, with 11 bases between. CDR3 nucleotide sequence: TGCGCCAGCAGCGCACATAGCGCCGGGGAGCTGTTTTTT. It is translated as CASSAHSAGELFF.

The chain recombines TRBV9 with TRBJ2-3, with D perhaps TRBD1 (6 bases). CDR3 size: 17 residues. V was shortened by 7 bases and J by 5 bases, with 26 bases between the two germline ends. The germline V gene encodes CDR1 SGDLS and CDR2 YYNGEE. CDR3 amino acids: CASSSGRLERGKDTQYF. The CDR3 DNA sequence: TGTGCCAGCTCCTCCGGCCGGCTAGAAAGGGGGAAAGATACGCAGTATTTT.

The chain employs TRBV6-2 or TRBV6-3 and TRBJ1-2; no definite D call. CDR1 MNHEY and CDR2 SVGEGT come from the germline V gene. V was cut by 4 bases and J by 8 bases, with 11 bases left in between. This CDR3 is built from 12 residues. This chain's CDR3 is CASSLDQRGYTF. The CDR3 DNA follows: TGTGCCAGCAGTTTGGATCAGAGGGGCTACACCTTC.

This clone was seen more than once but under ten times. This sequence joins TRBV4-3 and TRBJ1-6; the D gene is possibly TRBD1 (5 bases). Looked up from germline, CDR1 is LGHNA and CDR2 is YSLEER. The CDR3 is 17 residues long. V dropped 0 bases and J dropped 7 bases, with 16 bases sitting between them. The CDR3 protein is CASSQEPYGASNSPLHF. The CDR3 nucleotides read TGCGCCAGCAGCCAAGAGCCATATGGGGCCTCCAATTCACCCCTCCACTTT.